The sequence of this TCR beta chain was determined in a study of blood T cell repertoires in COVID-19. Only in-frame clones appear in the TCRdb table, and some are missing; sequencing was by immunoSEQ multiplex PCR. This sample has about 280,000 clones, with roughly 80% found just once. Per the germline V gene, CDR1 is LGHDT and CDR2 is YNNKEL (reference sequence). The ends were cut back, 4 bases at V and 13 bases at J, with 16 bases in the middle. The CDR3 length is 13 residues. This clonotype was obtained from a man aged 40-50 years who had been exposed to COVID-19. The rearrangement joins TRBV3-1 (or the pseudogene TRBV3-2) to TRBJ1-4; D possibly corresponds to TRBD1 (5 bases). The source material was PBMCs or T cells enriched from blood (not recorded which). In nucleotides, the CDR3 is TGTGCCAGCAGCCTGGCCGAGGGACTGGGACTGTTTTTT. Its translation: CASSLAEGLGLFF.